Here is one T cell receptor (beta chain) with its context. The data stem from a study of shared clonotypes between healthy human individuals. This table comes from immunoSEQ multiplex PCR, and its TCRdb copy is limited to in-frame clones, with some not included. The data show roughly 650,000 clones, about 96% seen once. Germline V lookup: CDR1 SGHAT, CDR2 FQNNGV. The CDR3 contains 15 residues. The V gene end was trimmed by 6 bases and the J gene end by 2 bases; junction bases not matched to a gene: 6. The sequence was collected from a woman younger than 45 in good health. V gene TRBV11-2 combines with J gene TRBJ2-7; 11 bases align to TRBD2. The sequenced sample was naive CD4+ T cells sorted from blood. Subset specified: CD45RA+ positively selected. This chain's CDR3 is CASRGGTSGTYEQYF. For the CDR3, the DNA is TGTGCCAGCAGGGGGGGGACTAGCGGAACCTACGAGCAGTACTTC.